This T cell receptor (beta chain) was sequenced during a study of vaccination effects on CD4 cells after COVID-19. ViraFEST used viral peptide pools to expand antigen-specific CD4+ T cells before sequencing. Having been cultured for approximately ten days, the cells underwent CD4+ T cell isolation. According to the study, vaccine recipients showed no prior SARS-CoV-2 infection and negative nucleocapsid antibodies. V dropped 6 bases and J dropped 12; count of bases not matched to a gene: 7. This CDR3 comprises 12 residues. Using immunoSEQ multiplex PCR, the repertoire was profiled, and TCRdb retains in-frame clones only, with some absent. The sample lists around 45,000 clones, around 81% seen once, with approximately 11% in the top ten. In the case of this clone: Its antigen remains unknown.

Overall study results and limits: In the late period after vaccination, infection- and vaccine-induced clones contracted markedly. Early post-infection timepoints were absent, and convalescent patients were few.

The TCR was taken from a human donor who received a COVID-19 vaccine. Specimen: CD4+ T cells from PBMCs cultured with SARS-CoV-2 spike peptides, collected before COVID-19 vaccination. The gene calls are TRBV12-3 or TRBV12-4 and TRBJ2-1; TRBD2 matches 8 bases. The CDR3 region has the DNA TGTGCCAGCAGCCTTAGCGGGATCGGGCAGTTCTTC. It encodes CASSLSGIGQFF.